This T cell receptor (beta chain) was documented in a study of CD8 T cells in Susac syndrome. Notes on this clonotype: As yet, its antigen is unknown.

Peripheral blood CD8+ and CD4+ T cells were profiled by TCR beta sequencing. As judged by recently defined diagnostic criteria, patients with Susac syndrome had definite or probable disease. Germline V lookup: CDR1 LGHNA, CDR2 YNFKEQ. This CDR3 contains 16 residues. V gave up 0 bases and J gave up 2 bases; unmatched junction bases: 4. Regarding the study as a whole: Expansion of clones was not seen in the CD4+ T cell repertoires of Susac syndrome.

RNA was extracted with the RNeasy kit, and a quantity of roughly 0.45 to 1 ug was reverse transcribed using random hexamers. Multiplex immunoSEQ PCR targeted 54 Vbeta and 13 Jbeta TCR beta segments. TCRdb ran MiXCR on the immunoSEQ multiplex PCR reads and lists one entry per CDR3 protein. The table has roughly 130,000 distinct CDR3 sequences, approximately 96% seen once; the top ten hold over 0.12%. This receptor was obtained from a human donor with Susac syndrome. Sequenced sample: CD4+ T cells from PBMCs. This sequence joins TRBV4-2 and TRBJ2-1; 7 bases match TRBD2. The CDR3 region has the DNA TGTGCCAGCAGCCAAGAAGCGACTAGCCCCTACAATGAGCAGTTCTTC. It is translated as CASSQEATSPYNEQFF.